The 29 T cell receptor beta chains presented below share a single source sample, sequenced in a study of blood T cell repertoires in COVID-19. Generated by immunoSEQ multiplex PCR, the TCRdb table keeps only in-frame clones and is missing some. The sample shows about 180,000 clones, roughly nine tenths of them seen only once. Sequencing was carried out using peripheral blood. The receptors shown here come from a man between 18 and 35 years old who had recovered from COVID-19.

The DNA of the CDR3 is TGTGCCAGCAGCCCGACGGGACTCACCACCGGGGAGCTGTTTTTT. Its translation: CASSPTGLTTGELFF. The chain carries TRBV7-6 and TRBJ2-2, with D tentatively TRBD2 (6 bases). The CDR3 sequence is 15 residues long. Deletions cut 5 bases from V and 4 bases from J, with 14 bases between. Germline V CDR1 and CDR2: SGHVS, FNYEAQ.

The rearrangement uses TRBV5-1 and TRBJ2-2, with 8 nucleotides matching TRBD2. The CDR3 consists of 18 residues. Germline V lookup: CDR1 SGHRS, CDR2 YFSETQ. V lost 0 bases and J lost 0; bases outside the gene matches: 7. CDR3 region: CASSLGILAGTNTGELFF. The DNA of the CDR3 is TGCGCCAGCAGCTTGGGAATCCTAGCGGGTACGAACACCGGGGAGCTGTTTTTT.

This clone was recorded once. The chain carries TRBV7-3 and TRBJ2-7, with a tentative D call TRBD2 (7 bases). V dropped 5 bases and J dropped 2 bases, with 13 bases sitting between them. The CDR3 is 14 residues long. Germline V lookup: CDR1 SGHTA, CDR2 FQGTGA. DNA for the CDR3: TGTGCCAGCAGCACCTTCGGGGGGCCCTACGAGCAGTACTTC. Its protein is CASSTFGGPYEQYF.

This chain joins TRBV7-9 and TRBJ2-2; D call uncertain. CDR1 and CDR2 from the germline V gene are SEHNR and FQNEAQ (reference sequence). The CDR3 contains 12 residues. The V end was cut by 2 bases, the J end by 8 bases, with 6 bases between. The chain's CDR3 is CASSLTRGELFF. CDR3 DNA: TGTGCCAGCAGCTTAACGCGAGGGGAGCTGTTTTTT.

The chain carries TRBV27 and TRBJ2-3, with D tentatively TRBD1 (6 bases). Germline CDR1 is MNHEY and CDR2 is SMNVEV (reference sequence). V lost 5 bases to trimming and J lost 8 bases, with 14 bases between them. The CDR3 is 13 amino acids. The DNA of the CDR3 is TGTGCCAGCAGTCCCGGACAGTCCTTTACGCAGTATTTT. Translated, it gives CASSPGQSFTQYF.

This chain links TRBV19 with TRBJ1-1, with D tentatively TRBD1 (6 bases). The length of the CDR3 is 14 residues. The V end lost 3 bases, the J end lost 1 base, and 9 bases lay between the germline ends. The germline V gene has CDR1 LNHDA and CDR2 SQIVND (reference sequence). The CDR3 bases are TGTGCCAGTAGTATCGGACAGACGAACACTGAAGCTTTCTTT. It yields the protein CASSIGQTNTEAFF.

The rearrangement joins TRBV7-2 to TRBJ2-1; 8 bases align to TRBD1. Germline trimming cut 6 bases from V and 3 bases from J; bases unmatched to any gene: 7. Germline-derived CDR1 and CDR2 are SGHTA and FQGNSA. The CDR3 runs to 15 residues. CDR3 loop: CASSSGGTGYNEQFF. In DNA, the CDR3 is TGTGCCAGCAGTAGTGGCGGGACAGGCTACAATGAGCAGTTCTTC.

V and J are TRBV29-1 and TRBJ2-7, with a possible D match to TRBD1 (5 bases). The CDR3 length is 11 residues. The germline gives CDR1 SQVTM, CDR2 ANQGSEA. V gave up 6 bases and J gave up 3 bases, with 9 bases separating them. In DNA, the CDR3 is TGCAGCGTGGACAATCGCTACGAGCAGTACTTC. This codes for CSVDNRYEQYF.

The chain couples TRBV4-3 to TRBJ2-1; 8 bases align to TRBD2. Germline V gives CDR1 LGHNA, CDR2 YSLEER. The CDR3 has 16 amino acids. V lost 0 bases, J lost 4 bases, and 5 bases stayed unmatched. DNA of the CDR3: TGCGCCAGCAGCCAAGATTCGGGAGGGTTTTACAATGAGCAGTTCTTC. Its protein is CASSQDSGGFYNEQFF.

The V gene is TRBV5-6, the J gene TRBJ1-5; 7 nucleotides align to TRBD1. Trimming at V came to 2 bases and at J to 7 bases, leaving 3 bases not matched to a gene. CDR3 size: 13 residues. Germline V CDR1 and CDR2: SGHDT, YYEEEE. The CDR3 here is CASSFTGAQPQHF. The CDR3 DNA follows: TGTGCCAGCAGCTTCACAGGGGCCCAGCCCCAGCATTTT.

This chain links TRBV24-1 with TRBJ2-7; 8 nucleotides match TRBD1. The V gene's germline CDR1 is KGHDR and CDR2 SFDVKD. The trim removed 6 bases at V and 6 bases at J, leaving 9 bases unmatched. CDR3 size: 14 residues. CDR3 sequence: CATSPGQESVEQYF. For the CDR3, the DNA is TGTGCCACCAGTCCGGGACAGGAGTCAGTCGAGCAGTACTTC.

Written as DNA, the CDR3 is TGTGCCAGCAGTGAAGTAATGGGGACAGGGGGCTACAATGAGCAGTTCTTC. Its protein product is CASSEVMGTGGYNEQFF. The V gene is TRBV6-1, the J gene TRBJ2-1, with 11 nucleotides matching TRBD1. The CDR3 covers 17 residues. The germline CDR1 and CDR2 sequences are MNHNS and SASEGT. The trim removed 1 base at V and 3 bases at J, leaving 5 bases unmatched.

This clone has just one count. V is TRBV6-5 and J is TRBJ2-7; tentative D call: TRBD1 (7 bases). CDR1 and CDR2 (germline): MNHEY, SVGAGI. V was trimmed by 2 bases and J by 7 bases, leaving 15 bases between them. The CDR3 spans 14 residues. The CDR3 nucleotides read TGTGCCAGCAGTTACCAGGGGGGCCCAGGGGAGCAGTACTTC. Its protein product is CASSYQGGPGEQYF.

CDR3 loop: CASSLAGGPGETQYF. The CDR3 bases are TGCGCCAGCAGCTTAGCGGGAGGGCCGGGGGAGACCCAGTACTTC. The chain uses TRBV5-1 and TRBJ2-5, with 10 bases fitting TRBD2. CDR1 SGHRS and CDR2 YFSETQ come from the germline V gene. There are 15 residues in the CDR3. J lost 5 bases, V lost 2 bases, and 6 bases had no gene match.

The chain uses TRBV24-1 and TRBJ2-5; 9 bases map to TRBD1. CDR1 is KGHDR, CDR2 SFDVKD, per germline. The CDR3 spans 14 residues. J lost 4 bases, V lost 7 bases, and 6 bases had no gene match. CDR3 sequence: CATRNTGGPETQYF. Written as DNA, the CDR3 is TGTGCCACCAGAAATACAGGGGGCCCAGAGACCCAGTACTTC.

The chain links TRBV4-3 to TRBJ2-2; 9 bases align to TRBD2. The V and J ends lost 3 bases and 6 bases, in that order; junction bases with no gene match: 2. Per the germline V gene, CDR1 is LGHNA and CDR2 is YSLEER. The CDR3 runs to 14 residues. The CDR3 bases are TGCGCCAGCAGCCAGTTAGCGGGAGCCGGGGAGCTGTTTTTT. It yields the protein CASSQLAGAGELFF.

The chain is built from TRBV28 and TRBJ2-1; the D gene is possibly TRBD2 (6 bases). CDR3 size: 15 residues. Trimming took off 6 bases at V and 2 bases at J, with 14 bases between the two ends. The V gene's germline CDR1 is MDHEN and CDR2 SYDVKM. In DNA form, the CDR3 reads TGTGCCAGCAGCCCCACGGACTATGCCTACAATGAGCAGTTCTTC. It is translated as CASSPTDYAYNEQFF.

This chain connects TRBV6-5 to TRBJ2-5, with D unclear. Germline V lookup: CDR1 MNHEY, CDR2 SVGAGI. CDR3 length equals 14 residues. V was trimmed by 3 bases and J by 1 base, leaving 9 bases between them. The CDR3 nucleotides are TGTGCCAGCAGTTATTGGCAGTCCCAAGAGACCCAGTACTTC. This gives the protein CASSYWQSQETQYF.

In DNA form, the CDR3 reads TGCGCCAGCAGCTACTCGGACAGGGGTACCGGGGAGCTGTTTTTT. Translating it yields CASSYSDRGTGELFF. The genes are TRBV4-1 and TRBJ2-2; 9 bases align to TRBD1. J was trimmed by 5 bases and V by 5 bases; bases with no gene match: 6. The CDR3 length is 15 residues. Germline CDR1 reads MGHRA; CDR2 reads YSYEKL.

J is TRBJ1-5 and V is TRBV7-3; possible D gene TRBD1, 5 bases. Trimming shortened V by 5 bases and J by 4 bases, and 9 bases separated the two germline ends. CDR1 is SGHTA and CDR2 is FQGTGA in the germline V gene. This CDR3 comprises 13 residues. CDR3 DNA sequence: TGTGCCAGCAGCCCCGGGGGTAATCAGCCCCAGCATTTT. It yields the protein CASSPGGNQPQHF.

This clone came up once. The J gene is TRBJ2-2, the V gene TRBV10-3; the match to TRBD2 covers 8 bases. Germline CDR1 ENHRY, CDR2 SYGVKD. CDR3 size: 18 residues. Trimming removed 6 bases from V and 4 bases from J; junction bases left unmatched: 16. CDR3 nucleotides: TGTGCCATCAGGTCGTCTAGCGGGTCCCTCAGGGGCACCGGGGAGCTGTTTTTT. It specifies CAIRSSSGSLRGTGELFF.

The chain employs TRBV6-5 and TRBJ1-1; tentatively, D is TRBD1 (5 bases). There are 14 residues in the CDR3. CDR1 and CDR2 (germline): MNHEY, SVGAGI. V was shortened by 4 bases and J by 0 bases, with 9 bases between the two germline ends. CDR3 region: CASSSGGLNTEAFF. CDR3 DNA sequence: TGTGCCAGCAGTTCGGGGGGTTTGAACACTGAAGCTTTCTTT.

The chain is built from TRBV19 and TRBJ2-7; 7 nucleotides align to TRBD1. Germline V gene lookup returns CDR1 LNHDA and CDR2 SQIVND (reference sequence). The CDR3 runs 15 residues. V dropped 3 bases and J dropped 4; count of bases not matched to a gene: 9. The CDR3 region is CASSMGSGGSYEQYF. CDR3 nucleotides: TGTGCCAGTAGTATGGGGTCAGGGGGTAGTTACGAGCAGTACTTC.

V usage is TRBV24-1 and J usage is TRBJ2-2, with D possibly being TRBD1 (6 bases). V lost 5 bases and J lost 8, with 14 bases in between. Germline lookup yields CDR1 KGHDR and CDR2 SFDVKD. The CDR3 sequence is 14 residues long. The CDR3 DNA sequence: TGTGCCACCAGTGCAACAGGGAATATGGGGGAGCTGTTTTTT. Its protein is CATSATGNMGELFF.

The rearrangement uses TRBV21-1 and TRBJ2-7; the table's D call, TRBD2, was not checked against the DNA. TRBV21-1 has pseudogene status. The CDR3 totals 15 residues. CDR3 in amino acids: CASSPLRFVRYEQYF. The CDR3 region has the DNA TGTGCCAGCAGCCCCCTCCGGTTTGTTCGGTACGAGCAGTACTTC.

This chain uses TRBV6-1 with TRBJ1-4, with 11 bases aligning to TRBD1. The CDR3 totals 17 residues. Germline V gene sequence: CDR1 MNHNS, CDR2 SASEGT. Losses at the gene ends were 4 bases for V and 0 bases for J; bases not matched to a gene: 4. CDR3 in amino acids: CASSGDRGTATNEKLFF. CDR3 nucleotides: TGTGCCAGCAGTGGGGACAGGGGGACGGCAACTAATGAAAAACTGTTTTTT.

This chain uses TRBV19 with TRBJ2-5; 7 positions match TRBD2. The germline V gene encodes CDR1 LNHDA and CDR2 SQIVND (reference sequence). J lost 5 bases, V lost 3 bases, and 6 bases had no gene match. The CDR3 length is 14 residues. Here the CDR3 reads CASSMGGEWETQYF. In DNA, the CDR3 is TGTGCCAGTAGTATGGGGGGGGAGTGGGAGACCCAGTACTTC.

The genes are TRBV27 and TRBJ1-2; 8 bases align to TRBD1. Trimming cost V 2 bases and J 6 bases; bases outside gene matches: 2. The V gene's germline CDR1 is MNHEY and CDR2 SMNVEV (reference sequence). The CDR3 is made up of 13 amino acids. CDR3 in amino acids: CASSLQGADGYTF. CDR3 nucleotides: TGTGCCAGCAGTTTACAGGGGGCGGATGGCTACACCTTC.

This chain connects TRBV18 to TRBJ2-5, with D uncertain. CDR3 length equals 12 residues. V was pared by 5 bases and J by 3 bases, with 7 bases between. CDR1 is KGHSH and CDR2 is LQKENI in the germline V gene. In DNA, the CDR3 is TGTGCCAGCTCAACCACGGAAGAGACCCAGTACTTC. Its translation: CASSTTEETQYF. The variable domain in full, with the rest retrieved from reference TRBV18 and TRBJ2-5, is NAGVMQNPRHLVRRRGQEARLRCSPMKGHSHVYWYRQLPEEGLKFMVYLQKENIIDESGMPKERFSAEFPKEGPSILRIQQVVRGDSAAYFCASSTTEETQYFGPGTRLLVL.